This paragraph covers one T cell receptor (beta chain) sequence. This specimen comes from a study of blood T cell repertoires in COVID-19. Background on the study: Both acute and convalescent COVID-19 samples were obtained from the United States, Italy and Spain. PBMCs, B-cell-depleted T cells, or T cells were the source of the cDNA or gDNA that made up the material.

Germline CDR1 reads SGHRS; CDR2 reads YFSETQ. The CDR3 loop spans 14 amino acids. Deletions cut 0 bases from V and 1 base from J, with 7 bases between. Followed over time, Seattle patients had been enrolled while infection was active. As handled by the study authors: Cell counts per sample came from amplifying reference gene primers. Produced via immunoSEQ multiplex PCR; TCRdb's table is partial and in-frame only. V, J and clone size derive from that table, while D and trimming were established from the DNA sequence. This table has roughly 120,000 clones, approximately 85% appearing once. The receptor was isolated from an elderly woman with COVID-19, enrolled during active disease. The chain joins TRBV5-1 to TRBJ1-1; D not resolved. The source material was peripheral blood. In DNA form, the CDR3 reads TGCGCCAGCAGCTTGGGGGCAGCGAACACTGAAGCTTTCTTT. This translates into CASSLGAANTEAFF.